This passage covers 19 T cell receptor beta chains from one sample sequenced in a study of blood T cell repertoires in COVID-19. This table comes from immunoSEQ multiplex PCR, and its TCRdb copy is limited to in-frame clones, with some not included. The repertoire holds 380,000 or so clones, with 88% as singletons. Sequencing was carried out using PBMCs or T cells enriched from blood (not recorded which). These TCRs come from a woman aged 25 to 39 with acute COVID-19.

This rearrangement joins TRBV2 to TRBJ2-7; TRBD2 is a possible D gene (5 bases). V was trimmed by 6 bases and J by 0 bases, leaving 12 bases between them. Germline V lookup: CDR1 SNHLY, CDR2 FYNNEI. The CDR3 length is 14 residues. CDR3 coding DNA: TGTGCCAGCAGAGAGGGAATCCTCTCCTACGAGCAGTACTTC. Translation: CASREGILSYEQYF.

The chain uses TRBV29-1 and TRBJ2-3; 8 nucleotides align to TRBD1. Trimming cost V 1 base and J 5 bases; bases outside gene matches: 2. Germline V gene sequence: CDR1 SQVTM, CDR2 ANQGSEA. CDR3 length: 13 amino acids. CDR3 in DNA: TGCAGCGTTGAAGCCAGGGGGCGAGATACGCAGTATTTT. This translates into CSVEARGRDTQYF.

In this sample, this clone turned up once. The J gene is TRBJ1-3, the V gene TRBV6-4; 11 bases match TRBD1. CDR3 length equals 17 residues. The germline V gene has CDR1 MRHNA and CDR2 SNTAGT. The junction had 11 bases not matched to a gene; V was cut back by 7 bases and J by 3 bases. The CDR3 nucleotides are TGTGCCAGCACCGTCCCTCTGGACAGGGGGCATGGAAACACCATATATTTT. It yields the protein CASTVPLDRGHGNTIYF.

CDR3 in DNA: TGTGCCAGCAGCCAAGCCGGGGTAAGAGAGACCCAGTACTTC. Amino acid sequence: CASSQAGVRETQYF. V is TRBV3-1 (or the pseudogene TRBV3-2) and J is TRBJ2-5, with a weak D call TRBD2 (5 bases). Germline V gives CDR1 LGHDT, CDR2 YNNKEL (reference sequence). The length of the CDR3 is 14 residues. Trimming left V 1 base short and J 4 bases short, with 10 bases between.

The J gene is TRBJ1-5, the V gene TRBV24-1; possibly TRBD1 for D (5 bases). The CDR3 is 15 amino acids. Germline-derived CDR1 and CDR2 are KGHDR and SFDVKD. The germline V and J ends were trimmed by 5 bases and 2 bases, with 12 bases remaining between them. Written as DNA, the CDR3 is TGTGCCACCAGTGGGAGGGGTCAAGGCAATCAGCCCCAGCATTTT. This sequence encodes CATSGRGQGNQPQHF.

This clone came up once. The chain's CDR3 is CATSAGWNTEAFF. The CDR3 DNA is TGTGCCACCAGTGCAGGGTGGAACACTGAAGCTTTCTTT. The rearrangement joins TRBV24-1 to TRBJ1-1; tentative D call: TRBD1 (5 bases). The CDR3 contains 13 residues. Per germline, CDR1 KGHDR and CDR2 SFDVKD. V was shortened by 5 bases and J by 1 base, with 7 bases between the two germline ends.

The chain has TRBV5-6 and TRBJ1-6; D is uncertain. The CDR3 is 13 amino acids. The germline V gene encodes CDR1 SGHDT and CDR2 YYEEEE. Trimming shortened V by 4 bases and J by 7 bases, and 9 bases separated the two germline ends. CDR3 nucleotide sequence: TGTGCCAGCAGCGTTAGCCCGAATTCACCCCTCCACTTT. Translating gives CASSVSPNSPLHF.

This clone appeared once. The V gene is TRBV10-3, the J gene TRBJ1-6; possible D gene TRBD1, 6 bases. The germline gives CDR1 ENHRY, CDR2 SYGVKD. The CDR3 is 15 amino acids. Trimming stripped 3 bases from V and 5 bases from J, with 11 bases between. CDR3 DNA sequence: TGTGCCATCAGTGAAACACAGGGTGATAATTCACCCCTCCACTTT. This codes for CAISETQGDNSPLHF.

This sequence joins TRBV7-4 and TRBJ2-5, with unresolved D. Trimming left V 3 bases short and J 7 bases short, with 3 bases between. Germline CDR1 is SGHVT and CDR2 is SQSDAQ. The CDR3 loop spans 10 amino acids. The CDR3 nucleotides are TGTGCCAGCAGCTTTCGGACCCAGTACTTC. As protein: CASSFRTQYF.

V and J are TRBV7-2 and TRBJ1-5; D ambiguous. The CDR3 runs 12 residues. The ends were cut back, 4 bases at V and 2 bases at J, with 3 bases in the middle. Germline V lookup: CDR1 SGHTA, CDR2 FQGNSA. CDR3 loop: CASSSGNQPQHF. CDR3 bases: TGTGCCAGCAGCTCTGGCAATCAGCCCCAGCATTTT.

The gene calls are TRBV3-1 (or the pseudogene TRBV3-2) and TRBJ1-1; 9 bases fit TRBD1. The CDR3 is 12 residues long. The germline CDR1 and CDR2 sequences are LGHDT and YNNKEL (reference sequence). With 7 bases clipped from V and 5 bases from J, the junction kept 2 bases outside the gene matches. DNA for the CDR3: TGTGCCAGCACCGGACAGGGGACTGAAGCTTTCTTT. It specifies CASTGQGTEAFF.

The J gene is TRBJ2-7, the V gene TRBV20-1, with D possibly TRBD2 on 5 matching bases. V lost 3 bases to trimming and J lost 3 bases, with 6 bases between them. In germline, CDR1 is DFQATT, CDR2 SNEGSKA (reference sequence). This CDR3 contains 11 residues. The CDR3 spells CSASEGYEQYF. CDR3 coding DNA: TGCAGTGCTAGCGAGGGCTACGAGCAGTACTTC.

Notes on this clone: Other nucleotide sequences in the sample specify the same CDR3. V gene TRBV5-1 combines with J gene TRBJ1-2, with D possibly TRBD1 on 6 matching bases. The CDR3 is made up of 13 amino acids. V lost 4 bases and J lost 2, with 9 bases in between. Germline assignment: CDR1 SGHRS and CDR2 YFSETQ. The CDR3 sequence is CASSPQGNYGYTF. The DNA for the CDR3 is TGCGCCAGCAGCCCACAGGGAAACTATGGCTACACCTTC.

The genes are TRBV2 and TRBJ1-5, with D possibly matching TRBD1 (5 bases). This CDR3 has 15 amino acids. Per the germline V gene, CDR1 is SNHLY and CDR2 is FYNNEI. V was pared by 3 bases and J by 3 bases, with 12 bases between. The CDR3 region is CASSDPGQVNQPQHF. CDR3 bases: TGTGCCAGCAGTGATCCTGGACAAGTCAATCAGCCCCAGCATTTT.

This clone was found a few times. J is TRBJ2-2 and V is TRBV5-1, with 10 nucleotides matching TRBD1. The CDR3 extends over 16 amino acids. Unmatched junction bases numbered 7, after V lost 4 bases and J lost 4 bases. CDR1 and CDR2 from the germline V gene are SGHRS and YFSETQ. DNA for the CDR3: TGCGCCAGCAGCGTGACCGGGACAGGGGTCACCGGGGAGCTGTTTTTT. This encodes CASSVTGTGVTGELFF.

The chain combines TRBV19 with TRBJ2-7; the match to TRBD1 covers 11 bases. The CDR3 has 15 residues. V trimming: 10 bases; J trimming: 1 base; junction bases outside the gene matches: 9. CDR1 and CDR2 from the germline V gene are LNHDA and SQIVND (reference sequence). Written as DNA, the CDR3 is TGTGCCACCAGCCCGGGGACAGGGGGGTCCTACGAGCAGTACTTC. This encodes CATSPGTGGSYEQYF.

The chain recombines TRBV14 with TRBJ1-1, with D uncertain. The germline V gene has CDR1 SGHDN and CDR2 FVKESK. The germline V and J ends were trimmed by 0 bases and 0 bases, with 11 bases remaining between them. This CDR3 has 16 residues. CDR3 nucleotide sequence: TGTGCCAGCAGCCAAGAAATCGGTCTTATGAACACTGAAGCTTTCTTT. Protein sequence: CASSQEIGLMNTEAFF.

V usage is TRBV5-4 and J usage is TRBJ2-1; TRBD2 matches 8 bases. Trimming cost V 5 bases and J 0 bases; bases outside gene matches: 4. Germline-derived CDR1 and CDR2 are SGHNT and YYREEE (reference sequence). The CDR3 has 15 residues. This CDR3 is CASRVAGSSYNEQFF. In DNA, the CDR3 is TGTGCCAGCAGGGTAGCGGGGAGCTCCTACAATGAGCAGTTCTTC.

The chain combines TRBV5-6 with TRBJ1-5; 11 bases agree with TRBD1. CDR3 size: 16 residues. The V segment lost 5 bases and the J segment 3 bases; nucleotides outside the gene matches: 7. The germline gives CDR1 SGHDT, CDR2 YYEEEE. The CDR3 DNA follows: TGTGCCAGCAGTGGCCGGGACAGGGGGGTCAATCAGCCCCAGCATTTT. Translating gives CASSGRDRGVNQPQHF.